This T cell receptor (beta chain) comes out of a study of blood T cell repertoires in COVID-19. Study as a whole: Acute and convalescent COVID-19 samples came from the United States, Italy and Spain. PBMCs, B-cell-depleted T cells, or T cells were the source of the cDNA or gDNA that made up the material.

Per the study methods: Reference gene primer amplification gave estimated nucleated cell counts. Sequencing was performed with immunoSEQ multiplex PCR; in TCRdb, only in-frame clones are kept and a portion is missing. That table gives V, J and clone size, and the DNA gave D and trimming. This sample has about 32,000 clones, with 65% to 90% found just once. Germline V lookup: CDR1 SGHNT, CDR2 YENEEA. The CDR3 spans 15 residues. J was trimmed by 8 bases and V by 1 base; bases with no gene match: 7. The specimen sequenced was peripheral blood. This chain connects TRBV11-3 to TRBJ2-7, with TRBD2 identical over 11 bases. This TCR was sampled from an elderly woman with active or convalescent COVID-19. The CDR3 loop reads CASSLVAGGLLKQYF. Written as DNA, the CDR3 is TGTGCCAGCAGCTTAGTAGCGGGAGGGCTCCTCAAGCAGTACTTC.